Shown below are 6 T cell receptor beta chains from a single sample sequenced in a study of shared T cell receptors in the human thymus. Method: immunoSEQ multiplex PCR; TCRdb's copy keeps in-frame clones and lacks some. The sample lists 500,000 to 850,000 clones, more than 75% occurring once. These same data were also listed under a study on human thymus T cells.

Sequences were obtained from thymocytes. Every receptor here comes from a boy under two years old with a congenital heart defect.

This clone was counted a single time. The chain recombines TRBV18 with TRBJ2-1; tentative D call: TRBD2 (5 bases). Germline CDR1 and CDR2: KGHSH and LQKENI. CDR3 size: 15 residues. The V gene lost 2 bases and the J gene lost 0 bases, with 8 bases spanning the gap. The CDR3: CASSPERSSYNEQFF. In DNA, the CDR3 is TGTGCCAGCTCACCAGAGCGGAGCTCCTACAATGAGCAGTTCTTC.

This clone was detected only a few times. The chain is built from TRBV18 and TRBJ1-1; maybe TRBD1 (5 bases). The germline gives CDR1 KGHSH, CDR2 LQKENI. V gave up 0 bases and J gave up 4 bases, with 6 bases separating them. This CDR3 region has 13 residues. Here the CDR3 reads CASSPPGGTEAFF. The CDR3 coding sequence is TGTGCCAGCTCACCACCGGGGGGCACTGAAGCTTTCTTT.

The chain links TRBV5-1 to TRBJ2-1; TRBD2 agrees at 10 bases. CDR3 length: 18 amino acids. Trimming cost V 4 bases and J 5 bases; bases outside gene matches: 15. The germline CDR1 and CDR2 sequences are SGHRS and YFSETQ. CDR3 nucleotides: TGCGCCAGCAGCGCTCCAGTGCCCGAGCGGGGGGGGAACAATGAGCAGTTCTTC. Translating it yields CASSAPVPERGGNNEQFF.

CDR3 loop: CASSPPPLAGGGDEQFF. The CDR3 DNA is TGTGCCAGCAGCCCCCCTCCCCTAGCGGGGGGGGGCGATGAGCAGTTCTTC. The J gene is TRBJ2-1, the V gene TRBV7-2, with TRBD2 matching 12 bases. With V trimmed by 5 bases and J by 8 bases, 13 bases remained unmatched. This CDR3 is 17 amino acids long. Germline V gene sequence: CDR1 SGHTA, CDR2 FQGNSA.

As DNA, the CDR3 is TGTGCCAGCAGTGACCGGGGGGACAGGGGGACTCGCAATCAGCCCCAGCATTTT. This sequence encodes CASSDRGDRGTRNQPQHF. The rearrangement links TRBV6-4 to TRBJ1-5; 11 bases agree with TRBD1. CDR1 and CDR2 (germline): MRHNA, SNTAGT. The V and J ends lost 2 bases and 2 bases, in that order; junction bases with no gene match: 8. This CDR3 region has 18 residues.

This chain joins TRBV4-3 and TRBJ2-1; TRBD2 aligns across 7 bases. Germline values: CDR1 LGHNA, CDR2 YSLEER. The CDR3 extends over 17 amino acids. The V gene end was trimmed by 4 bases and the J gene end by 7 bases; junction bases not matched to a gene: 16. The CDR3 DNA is TGCGCCAGCAGCCCTATCTGGGACTACGACCATTCTAATGAGCAGTTCTTC. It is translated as CASSPIWDYDHSNEQFF.